These T cell receptor beta chains were read from a single sample in a study of cytomegalovirus exposure and HLA in healthy donors. The assay was immunoSEQ multiplex PCR, and TCRdb's table has in-frame clones only and misses some. The table lists 190,000 or so clones, 80% of them singletons. The specimen was PBMCs. These receptors were obtained from a boy aged 10-17 years in good health and CMV-seronegative. Both conserved end residues are part of each CDR3. Fields, in order: V gene, D gene, clone size, J gene, CDR3 DNA, CDR3 protein. D genes are given only for firm matches. Rows may omit the clone size; those that give it use once, few, many or a size class.

v_call: TRBV19
d_call: .
clone_size: few
j_call: TRBJ1-2
cdr3_nt: TGTGCCAGTAGTATCCGAGAGTCTGGCTACACCTTC
cdr3_aa: CASSIRESGYTF

v_call: TRBV7-2
d_call: TRBD1
clone_size: .
j_call: TRBJ1-2
cdr3_nt: TGTGCCAGCAGCCAGGACAGGGGCTATGGCTACACCTTC
cdr3_aa: CASSQDRGYGYTF

v_call: TRBV11-3
d_call: .
clone_size: .
j_call: TRBJ2-7
cdr3_nt: TGTGCCAGCGAAGCTGTCCGGGGGACGGAGCAGTACTTC
cdr3_aa: CASEAVRGTEQYF

v_call: TRBV9
d_call: TRBD1
clone_size: .
j_call: TRBJ2-7
cdr3_nt: TGTGCCAGCAGCGAGGGGGACAGGGCATACGATGAGCAGTACTTC
cdr3_aa: CASSEGDRAYDEQYF

v_call: TRBV9
d_call: .
clone_size: .
j_call: TRBJ1-4
cdr3_nt: TGTGCCAGCAGCGCCGCAGGGCGTAGTAATGAAAAACTGTTTTTT
cdr3_aa: CASSAAGRSNEKLFF

v_call: TRBV5-1
d_call: TRBD1
clone_size: .
j_call: TRBJ2-2
cdr3_nt: TGCGCCAGCAGGGCCGGGACAGGGGGCTCCACCGGGGAGCTGTTTTTT
cdr3_aa: CASRAGTGGSTGELFF

v_call: TRBV5-6
d_call: TRBD2
clone_size: .
j_call: TRBJ2-1
cdr3_nt: TGTGCCAGCCTGCCGGGACTAGCGGGGGGGGTTTACAATGAGCAGTTCTTC
cdr3_aa: CASLPGLAGGVYNEQFF

v_call: TRBV19
d_call: .
clone_size: .
j_call: TRBJ1-3
cdr3_nt: TGTGCCAGTAGCGACAGGAGCTCTGGAAACACCATATATTTT
cdr3_aa: CASSDRSSGNTIYF

v_call: TRBV4-1
d_call: TRBD2
clone_size: .
j_call: TRBJ2-7
cdr3_nt: TGCGCCAGCAGCCAAGTTTGGACTAGCGGGGGCGGGTCCTACGAGCAGTACTTC
cdr3_aa: CASSQVWTSGGGSYEQYF

v_call: TRBV14
d_call: TRBD2
clone_size: .
j_call: TRBJ2-7
cdr3_nt: TGTGCCAGCAGCCAAGGCCCTCTGGGACTAAGCTCCTACGAGCAGTACTTC
cdr3_aa: CASSQGPLGLSSYEQYF

v_call: TRBV9
d_call: TRBD2
clone_size: .
j_call: TRBJ2-2
cdr3_nt: TGTGCCAGCAGCGCCCTCCTAACGGGAGGATGGACCGGGGAGCTGTTTTTT
cdr3_aa: CASSALLTGGWTGELFF

v_call: TRBV6-1
d_call: TRBD2
clone_size: few
j_call: TRBJ2-2
cdr3_nt: TGTGCCAGCAGGGAACTAGCGGGTAACACCGGGGAGCTGTTTTTT
cdr3_aa: CASRELAGNTGELFF

v_call: TRBV7-6
d_call: .
clone_size: .
j_call: TRBJ1-6
cdr3_nt: TGTGCCAGCAGCTCCAGGAGGGCCGGGGGGAATTCACCCCTCCACTTT
cdr3_aa: CASSSRRAGGNSPLHF

v_call: TRBV7-9
d_call: TRBD1
clone_size: .
j_call: TRBJ1-2
cdr3_nt: TGTGCCAGCAGCTTCGGGCAGGGGGATGTAAGCTACACCTTC
cdr3_aa: CASSFGQGDVSYTF

v_call: TRBV7-6
d_call: .
clone_size: few
j_call: TRBJ2-3
cdr3_nt: TGTGCCAGCAGCCTCGATGATGGAGGATCCACAGATACGCAGTATTTT
cdr3_aa: CASSLDDGGSTDTQYF

v_call: TRBV2
d_call: .
clone_size: .
j_call: TRBJ2-7
cdr3_nt: TGTGCCAGCAGTGAACCTAGCTCCTACGAGCAGTACTTC
cdr3_aa: CASSEPSSYEQYF

v_call: TRBV5-1
d_call: .
clone_size: .
j_call: TRBJ1-3
cdr3_nt: TGCGCCAGCAGCCTGGGAGGGAGCTCTGGAAACACCATATATTTT
cdr3_aa: CASSLGGSSGNTIYF

v_call: TRBV7-8
d_call: TRBD2
clone_size: .
j_call: TRBJ2-3
cdr3_nt: TGTGCCAGCAGCTTAGTATCTACGGTAGCGGGAGACCCATACACAGATACGCAGTATTTT
cdr3_aa: CASSLVSTVAGDPYTDTQYF

v_call: TRBV27
d_call: .
clone_size: .
j_call: TRBJ2-2
cdr3_nt: TGTGCCAGCAGACGAGGGCTGAACACCGGGGAGCTGTTTTTT
cdr3_aa: CASRRGLNTGELFF

v_call: TRBV7-2
d_call: TRBD2
clone_size: once
j_call: TRBJ2-3
cdr3_nt: TGTGCCAGCAGCGGACGACTAGCGGGAGGGAGAACAGATACGCAGTATTTT
cdr3_aa: CASSGRLAGGRTDTQYF

v_call: TRBV5-1
d_call: .
clone_size: few
j_call: TRBJ1-2
cdr3_nt: TGCGCCAGCAGCCACACACAGGGAAGTGAGGGCTACACCTTC
cdr3_aa: CASSHTQGSEGYTF

v_call: TRBV25-1
d_call: TRBD1
clone_size: .
j_call: TRBJ1-1
cdr3_nt: TGTGCCAGCAGTGCACTACAGGGGGTGAACACTGAAGCTTTCTTT
cdr3_aa: CASSALQGVNTEAFF

v_call: TRBV6-5
d_call: .
clone_size: .
j_call: TRBJ2-1
cdr3_nt: TGTGCCAGCAGACTTCTCGGCTCCTACAATGAGCAGTTCTTC
cdr3_aa: CASRLLGSYNEQFF

v_call: TRBV5-6
d_call: TRBD1
clone_size: .
j_call: TRBJ1-2
cdr3_nt: TGTGCCAGCAGCTTGCGCGGGACAGGGTCCTATGGCTACACCTTC
cdr3_aa: CASSLRGTGSYGYTF

v_call: TRBV19
d_call: .
clone_size: .
j_call: TRBJ2-5
cdr3_nt: TGTGCCAGTAGTCGCGGGTTTAGTAGGGTCAAGGAGACCCAGTACTTC
cdr3_aa: CASSRGFSRVKETQYF

v_call: TRBV7-6
d_call: .
clone_size: .
j_call: TRBJ1-2
cdr3_nt: TGTGCCAGCAGCCCCGGGACATTCAAGGGCTACACCTTC
cdr3_aa: CASSPGTFKGYTF

v_call: TRBV11-2
d_call: .
clone_size: .
j_call: TRBJ2-1
cdr3_nt: TGTGCCAGCAGCTTACGAGAGCGGGCCCAGCCCTACAATGAGCAGTTCTTC
cdr3_aa: CASSLRERAQPYNEQFF

v_call: TRBV29-1
d_call: .
clone_size: .
j_call: TRBJ1-1
cdr3_nt: TGCAGCGTTGACCCTGGGGGGACTGAAGCTTTCTTT
cdr3_aa: CSVDPGGTEAFF

v_call: TRBV11-2
d_call: .
clone_size: few
j_call: TRBJ1-5
cdr3_nt: TGTGCCAGCAGCCCTGGGGAGTATCAGCCCCAGCATTTT
cdr3_aa: CASSPGEYQPQHF

v_call: TRBV5-8
d_call: TRBD1
clone_size: .
j_call: TRBJ1-6
cdr3_nt: TGTGCCAGCAGCCAAGGACAGGAGTTTTCACCCCTCCACTTT
cdr3_aa: CASSQGQEFSPLHF

v_call: TRBV6-5
d_call: TRBD1
clone_size: .
j_call: TRBJ1-3
cdr3_nt: TGTGCCAGCAGTGACAGGGGACAAGGAAACACCATATATTTT
cdr3_aa: CASSDRGQGNTIYF

v_call: TRBV6-5
d_call: .
clone_size: .
j_call: TRBJ2-2
cdr3_nt: TGTGCCAGCAGCCTACAGGGATCAGGCGGGGAGCTGTTTTTT
cdr3_aa: CASSLQGSGGELFF

v_call: TRBV7-2
d_call: .
clone_size: .
j_call: TRBJ1-1
cdr3_nt: TGTGCCAGCAGCTTAGCGGGGAGCGGGGGAGCTTTCTTT
cdr3_aa: CASSLAGSGGAFF

v_call: TRBV7-2
d_call: .
clone_size: .
j_call: TRBJ1-4
cdr3_nt: TGTGCCAGCAGCTTGAGCGGGCGGCACGAAAAACTGTTTTTT
cdr3_aa: CASSLSGRHEKLFF

v_call: TRBV29-1
d_call: TRBD1
clone_size: .
j_call: TRBJ1-2
cdr3_nt: TGCAGCGTTATTACAGGGGGCGGTAACTATGGCTACACCTTC
cdr3_aa: CSVITGGGNYGYTF

v_call: TRBV6-5
d_call: .
clone_size: .
j_call: TRBJ2-1
cdr3_nt: TGTGCCAGCAGTAAACAGGGCACTTTCTACAATGAGCAGTTCTTC
cdr3_aa: CASSKQGTFYNEQFF

v_call: TRBV6-1
d_call: .
clone_size: few
j_call: TRBJ2-7
cdr3_nt: TGTGCCAGCTCCACAGGGTCCTACGAGCAGTACTTC
cdr3_aa: CASSTGSYEQYF

v_call: TRBV5-4
d_call: TRBD2
clone_size: .
j_call: TRBJ2-3
cdr3_nt: TGTGCCAGCACCTATAGCGGGGGAGCATCAGATACGCAGTATTTT
cdr3_aa: CASTYSGGASDTQYF

v_call: TRBV5-4
d_call: .
clone_size: .
j_call: TRBJ2-7
cdr3_nt: TGTGCCAGCAGCTTGGGTATCGACAGGACCTACGAGCAGTACTTC
cdr3_aa: CASSLGIDRTYEQYF

v_call: TRBV2
d_call: .
clone_size: .
j_call: TRBJ1-1
cdr3_nt: TGTGCCAGCAGGAAGGGGAGGGTCCCGAACACTGAAGCTTTCTTT
cdr3_aa: CASRKGRVPNTEAFF

v_call: TRBV5-1
d_call: TRBD2
clone_size: .
j_call: TRBJ2-3
cdr3_nt: TGCGCCAGCAGCTTGGCTCCTAGCGGGAGGGCCATAAGCACAGATACGCAGTATTTT
cdr3_aa: CASSLAPSGRAISTDTQYF

v_call: TRBV4-1
d_call: .
clone_size: .
j_call: TRBJ1-6
cdr3_nt: TGCGCCAGCAGCCAGTCACAGGGAAGCTCCTATAATTCACCCCTCCACTTT
cdr3_aa: CASSQSQGSSYNSPLHF

v_call: TRBV6-5
d_call: .
clone_size: .
j_call: TRBJ2-7
cdr3_nt: TGTGCCAGTTATGGACTGATGGTCGGCGAGCAGTACTTC
cdr3_aa: CASYGLMVGEQYF

v_call: TRBV5-5
d_call: .
clone_size: .
j_call: TRBJ1-5
cdr3_nt: TGTGCCAGCAGCTTAGAAGGGGTTCAGCCCCAGCATTTT
cdr3_aa: CASSLEGVQPQHF

v_call: TRBV29-1
d_call: TRBD1
clone_size: once
j_call: TRBJ1-2
cdr3_nt: TGCAGCGTCCCCCGGGGACAGGGGAATGGCTACACCTTC
cdr3_aa: CSVPRGQGNGYTF

v_call: TRBV10-3
d_call: .
clone_size: .
j_call: TRBJ1-3
cdr3_nt: TGTGCCATCAGTTCAGGTATCGCCATATATTTT
cdr3_aa: CAISSGIAIYF

v_call: TRBV4-2
d_call: .
clone_size: few
j_call: TRBJ1-4
cdr3_nt: TGTGCCAGCAGCCAAGGGACGGATGGAGGAAATGAAAAACTGTTTTTT
cdr3_aa: CASSQGTDGGNEKLFF

v_call: TRBV30
d_call: .
clone_size: .
j_call: TRBJ1-2
cdr3_nt: TGTGCCTGGAGTGGTAGGGGTACTGGCTACACCTTC
cdr3_aa: CAWSGRGTGYTF

v_call: TRBV7-9
d_call: .
clone_size: .
j_call: TRBJ1-1
cdr3_nt: TGTGCCAGCAGCTTAAGTAAGCAAATCCGGAACACTGAAGCTTTCTTT
cdr3_aa: CASSLSKQIRNTEAFF

v_call: TRBV30
d_call: .
clone_size: .
j_call: TRBJ2-3
cdr3_nt: TGTGCCTTACTAGTTGATACGCAGTATTTT
cdr3_aa: CALLVDTQYF

v_call: TRBV29-1
d_call: TRBD2
clone_size: once
j_call: TRBJ2-1
cdr3_nt: TGCAGCGTGGGACTAGCGGGGGGCGATGAGCAGTTCTTC
cdr3_aa: CSVGLAGGDEQFF

v_call: TRBV7-6
d_call: .
clone_size: .
j_call: TRBJ1-6
cdr3_nt: TGTGCCAGCAGCTTAGACAGGGCCAATTCACCCCTCCACTTT
cdr3_aa: CASSLDRANSPLHF

v_call: TRBV18
d_call: .
clone_size: .
j_call: TRBJ2-3
cdr3_nt: TGTGCCAGCTCCCAAGTCCGGGACACCAGCACAGATACGCAGTATTTT
cdr3_aa: CASSQVRDTSTDTQYF

v_call: TRBV14
d_call: .
clone_size: once
j_call: TRBJ2-1
cdr3_nt: TGTGCCAGCAGCCAAGGTATGCGCGGAGAGCTTTCCTACAATGAGCAGTTCTTC
cdr3_aa: CASSQGMRGELSYNEQFF

v_call: TRBV6-4
d_call: .
clone_size: .
j_call: TRBJ2-2
cdr3_nt: TGTGCCAGCAGCGAGACAGAGACCGGGGAGCTGTTTTTT
cdr3_aa: CASSETETGELFF

v_call: TRBV19
d_call: TRBD1
clone_size: once
j_call: TRBJ1-5
cdr3_nt: TGTGCCAGTAGTATAGGGGACAGGGGCAATCAGCCCCAGCATTTT
cdr3_aa: CASSIGDRGNQPQHF

v_call: TRBV7-3
d_call: TRBD2
clone_size: .
j_call: TRBJ2-2
cdr3_nt: TGTGCCAGCAGCTCCGGACTAGCGGGCGCCGGGGAGCTGTTTTTT
cdr3_aa: CASSSGLAGAGELFF